This TCR beta chain was found in a study of sequential checkpoint blockade in melanoma. Overall study: Randomization was 1:1 between first-line nivolumab→ipilimumab and ipilimumab→nivolumab. TCRβ was sequenced from DNA of about 94 pretreatment tumors. General study findings and limits: Response in arm A was associated with pretreatment TIL clonality.

Treatment: randomized to nivolumab then ipilimumab (arm A) or the reverse (arm B). DNA-damaging chemotherapy had not been given to any patient beforehand. The CDR3 runs 11 residues. V gave up 1 base and J gave up 9 bases, with 7 bases separating them. Sequenced by immunoSEQ multiplex PCR; TCRdb stores in-frame clones only, minus some. Here the sample spans over 10,000 clones, 25% to 35% being singletons. This clone was observed a handful of times. No antigen is known for it. The sequence came from a human donor with melanoma. The chain employs TRBV6-7 and TRBJ2-7; D is uncertain. TRBV6-7 is an open reading frame whose function is uncertain. The source was tumor tissue (inferred from file names), collected from a patient given nivolumab and ipilimumab in sequence. The DNA for the CDR3 is TGTGCCAGCAGTTACTTGGGCGGGCAGTACTTC. Its protein is CASSYLGGQYF.